Below are 29 T cell receptor beta chains sequenced from a single sample in a study of patients and donors after allogeneic stem cell transplantation. TCRdb processed the RT-PCR reads anew with MiXCR; each CDR3 protein has one entry. This table has some 880,000 distinct CDR3 sequences, over 15% appearing once. Sequencing input: blood, either unsorted or a sorted T cell fraction (not recorded which). These receptor sequences come from a human donor who was either an allogeneic HSCT recipient or a stem cell or donor lymphocyte infusion donor (not recorded which). It is not recorded whose cells these are; they may come from a transplant donor.

This chain uses TRBV9 with TRBJ1-2; weak D call: TRBD1 (5 bases). Germline V gene sequence: CDR1 SGDLS, CDR2 YYNGEE. The CDR3 extends over 16 amino acids. Trimming took 0 bases from V and 2 from J, leaving 14 bases between them. The CDR3 DNA follows: TGTGCCAGCAGCGTAGTCCCCGGAGGGGCCAACTATGGCTACACCTTC. Residues: CASSVVPGGANYGYTF.

The chain employs TRBV24-1 and TRBJ2-3; 7 bases match TRBD2. Germline V CDR1 and CDR2: KGHDR, SFDVKD. With 6 bases clipped from V and 2 bases from J, the junction kept 13 bases outside the gene matches. This CDR3 region has 17 residues. In DNA form, the CDR3 reads TGTGCCACCAGTTCCTTCTGGCGGGAGACCGACACAGATACGCAGTATTTT. Amino acids: CATSSFWRETDTDTQYF.

J is TRBJ2-4 and V is TRBV7-2; 8 bases agree with TRBD1. The CDR3 has 16 residues. The junction had 6 bases not matched to a gene; V was cut back by 4 bases and J by 1 base. Germline V gene lookup returns CDR1 SGHTA and CDR2 FQGNSA. In DNA, the CDR3 is TGTGCCAGCAGCTCCCAGGGGGCGGGGGCCAAAAACATTCAGTACTTC. Translated, it gives CASSSQGAGAKNIQYF.

This clonotype was seen a handful of times. This rearrangement joins TRBV20-1 to TRBJ1-2; a possible D gene is TRBD1 (5 bases). The CDR3 length is 17 residues. CDR1 DFQATT and CDR2 SNEGSKA come from the germline V gene (reference sequence). V was cut by 3 bases and J by 4 bases, with 24 bases left in between. The CDR3 DNA reads TGCAGTGCTAGGGGTCAACAGAGGACATCCCATACCTATGGCTACACCTTC. Translating gives CSARGQQRTSHTYGYTF.

This clonotype was recorded a few times. V usage is TRBV20-1 and J usage is TRBJ1-2, with 8 bases lining up with TRBD1. Germline-derived CDR1 and CDR2 are DFQATT and SNEGSKA (reference sequence). The CDR3 is 14 amino acids. The junction had 3 bases not matched to a gene; V was cut back by 0 bases and J by 3 bases. DNA for the CDR3: TGCAGTGCTAGAGATCTGGGACAGGACTATGGCTACACCTTC. It encodes CSARDLGQDYGYTF.

The chain uses TRBV7-9 and TRBJ1-1; the D gene is possibly TRBD1 (6 bases). The CDR3 spans 16 residues. Trimming left V 6 bases short and J 1 base short, with 18 bases between. Germline CDR1 is SEHNR and CDR2 is FQNEAQ (reference sequence). CDR3 residues: CASSPTRGQRNTEAFF. CDR3 in DNA: TGTGCCAGCAGTCCGACCAGGGGTCAGAGGAACACTGAAGCTTTCTTT.

This clonotype has just a few counts. V and J are TRBV7-9 and TRBJ2-4, with a tentative D call TRBD1 (5 bases). Per the germline V gene, CDR1 is SEHNR and CDR2 is FQNEAQ (reference sequence). V lost 1 base, J lost 8 bases, and 15 bases lay in between. The CDR3 has 15 amino acids. The DNA for the CDR3 is TGTGCCAGCAGCTTAGATTGGCAGGGAAGAGACATTCAGTACTTC. Translating gives CASSLDWQGRDIQYF.

The V call is TRBV12-3 or TRBV12-4, the J call TRBJ2-1; 7 nucleotides line up with TRBD1. V trimming: 5 bases; J trimming: 2 bases; junction bases outside the gene matches: 18. The CDR3 consists of 19 residues. CDR3 nucleotides: TGTGCCAGCAGTGAGGGGGCCTCGGTAGGGCAGGGAACCTACAATGAGCAGTTCTTC. Its translation is CASSEGASVGQGTYNEQFF.

The sample holds a few counts of this clonotype. The chain links TRBV5-1 to TRBJ2-3; 7 positions agree with TRBD2. CDR3 size: 15 residues. With V trimmed by 4 bases and J by 8 bases, 13 bases remained unmatched. CDR1 SGHRS and CDR2 YFSETQ come from the germline V gene. The chain's CDR3 is CASSPLLAENPTQYF. CDR3 DNA: TGCGCCAGCAGCCCCTTGCTAGCGGAAAACCCTACGCAGTATTTT.

This clonotype appeared a few times. This chain uses TRBV6-1 with TRBJ1-1; TRBD1 matches at 7 bases. Trimming at V came to 10 bases and at J to 1 base, leaving 6 bases not matched to a gene. Germline CDR1 is MNHNS and CDR2 is SASEGT. CDR3 length equals 13 residues. In DNA, the CDR3 is TGTGCCATCGCCAGGGGGGGGAACACTGAAGCTTTCTTT. Its translation: CAIARGGNTEAFF.

The V gene is TRBV20-1, the J gene TRBJ2-7; maybe TRBD1 (5 bases). CDR3 size: 12 residues. V lost 7 bases and J lost 1, with 11 bases in between. Germline CDR1 and CDR2: DFQATT and SNEGSKA (reference sequence). The DNA for the CDR3 is TGCAGTGGAGTCTCAGGGTCCTACGAGCAGTACTTC. It is translated as CSGVSGSYEQYF.

The chain's CDR3 is CSARWGGRAGGYTF. The CDR3 coding sequence is TGCAGTGCTAGATGGGGGGGAAGGGCTGGTGGCTACACCTTC. The rearrangement uses TRBV20-1 and TRBJ1-2; possibly TRBD1 for D (5 bases). The CDR3 contains 14 residues. V gave up 2 bases and J gave up 7 bases, with 17 bases separating them. CDR1 is DFQATT and CDR2 is SNEGSKA in the germline V gene (reference sequence).

This clonotype was seen only a few times. This sequence joins TRBV2 and TRBJ1-1; D uncertain. The germline CDR1 and CDR2 sequences are SNHLY and FYNNEI. V lost 3 bases to trimming and J lost 8 bases, with 4 bases between them. The CDR3 is made up of 10 amino acids. Here the CDR3 DNA reads TGTGCCAGCAGTGATTCCGAAGCTTTCTTT. Its translation is CASSDSEAFF.

The rearrangement joins TRBV29-1 to TRBJ2-7; a weak D match, TRBD1 (6 bases). CDR3 length: 11 amino acids. CDR1 is SQVTM and CDR2 is ANQGSEA in the germline V gene. Trimming pared 7 bases from V and 7 bases from J, leaving 14 bases between. CDR3 loop: CSGWGPGEQYF. The DNA of the CDR3 is TGCAGCGGTTGGGGGCCCGGAGAGCAGTACTTC.

This clonotype turned up a few times. The genes are TRBV12-3 or TRBV12-4 and TRBJ1-2; 7 bases agree with TRBD1. This CDR3 is 13 amino acids long. V dropped 6 bases and J dropped 5; count of bases not matched to a gene: 6. The chain's CDR3 is CASSGDSAYGYTF. CDR3 bases: TGTGCCAGCAGCGGGGACAGCGCATATGGCTACACCTTC.

This chain joins TRBV20-1 and TRBJ2-2, with TRBD1 matching 7 bases. This CDR3 has 17 residues. CDR1 and CDR2 (germline): DFQATT, SNEGSKA (reference sequence). After removal of 0 bases from V and 3 bases from J, the junction contained 10 bases not matched to a gene. The DNA of the CDR3 is TGCAGTGCTAGAGACCCCAGACAGGGTTCGGACACCGGGGAGCTGTTTTTT. It is translated as CSARDPRQGSDTGELFF.

This clonotype came up a few times. The chain couples TRBV20-1 to TRBJ2-7; 7 nucleotides align to TRBD1. Germline V gives CDR1 DFQATT, CDR2 SNEGSKA (reference sequence). This CDR3 is built from 15 residues. V dropped 0 bases and J dropped 2; count of bases not matched to a gene: 7. CDR3 sequence (DNA): TGCAGTGCTAGAGATGGGGACAGAAAGCCCTACGAGCAGTACTTC. It encodes CSARDGDRKPYEQYF.

This clonotype was seen more than once but under ten times. This chain joins TRBV5-5 and TRBJ2-3, with D possibly being TRBD2 (6 bases). The V gene lost 4 bases and the J gene lost 3 bases, with 12 bases spanning the gap. CDR1 SGHKS and CDR2 YYEKEE come from the germline V gene (reference sequence). The CDR3 sequence is 14 residues long. Here the CDR3 DNA reads TGTGCCAGCAGCGCGGTCGCGGGAACAGATACGCAGTATTTT. It translates to CASSAVAGTDTQYF.

This clonotype was recorded once. The chain uses TRBV18 and TRBJ1-4; 8 bases agree with TRBD1. The junction had 8 bases not matched to a gene; V was cut back by 0 bases and J by 8 bases. This CDR3 has 16 amino acids. CDR1 and CDR2 from the germline V gene are KGHSH and LQKENI. In nucleotides, the CDR3 is TGTGCCAGCTCACCACCGCCGGACAGGGAAAGGGAAAAACTGTTTTTT. It codes for CASSPPPDREREKLFF.

This clonotype was observed a handful of times. The chain employs TRBV6-5 and TRBJ2-7; 9 bases map to TRBD2. The CDR3 covers 15 residues. V shed 3 bases, J shed 3 bases, and the junction held 6 bases outside the gene matches. Germline lookup yields CDR1 MNHEY and CDR2 SVGAGI. The DNA of the CDR3 is TGTGCCAGCAGTTATGGCGGGAGGGCCCTCTACGAGCAGTACTTC. Protein: CASSYGGRALYEQYF.

This clonotype has just a few counts. The chain recombines TRBV18 with TRBJ1-2, with 9 bases lining up with TRBD1. This CDR3 is 16 amino acids long. V lost 3 bases, J lost 4 bases, and 9 bases stayed unmatched. Germline CDR1 and CDR2: KGHSH and LQKENI. The CDR3 here is CASSPGRTGETYGYTF. Here the CDR3 DNA reads TGTGCCAGCTCACCGGGACGGACAGGGGAGACCTATGGCTACACCTTC.

The chain combines TRBV20-1 with TRBJ2-7, with D tentatively TRBD2 (5 bases). The V and J ends lost 4 bases and 3 bases respectively, with 16 bases between them. The germline gives CDR1 DFQATT, CDR2 SNEGSKA (reference sequence). The length of the CDR3 is 14 residues. CDR3 in amino acids: CSATDRYGGYEQYF. The CDR3 DNA reads TGCAGTGCTACCGACCGATACGGAGGCTACGAGCAGTACTTC.

This clonotype was seen repeatedly, ten times or more. The rearrangement joins TRBV29-1 to TRBJ1-2, with TRBD1 matching over 7 bases. Germline CDR1 reads SQVTM; CDR2 reads ANQGSEA. V lost 7 bases and J lost 6; bases outside the gene matches: 11. The CDR3 consists of 13 residues. This CDR3 is CSARGTAIHGYTF. DNA for the CDR3: TGCAGCGCCCGAGGGACAGCTATACATGGCTACACCTTC.

This clonotype was found a few times. The V and J genes are TRBV20-1 and TRBJ1-1; 10 nucleotides line up with TRBD1. The ends lost 2 bases at V and 11 bases at J; junction bases unmatched: 8. CDR1 is DFQATT, CDR2 SNEGSKA, per germline (reference sequence). The CDR3 totals 13 residues. The CDR3 DNA reads as TGCAGTGCTAGATCCCCGGGACAGGGGATCGCTTTCTTT. This encodes CSARSPGQGIAFF.

The chain couples TRBV5-1 to TRBJ1-1; the D gene is possibly TRBD1 (6 bases). The CDR3 totals 18 residues. V lost 5 bases and J lost 4, with 27 bases in between. Germline values: CDR1 SGHRS, CDR2 YFSETQ. This CDR3 reads CASRGGRTPLKGGTEAFF. The CDR3 bases are TGCGCCAGCAGAGGGGGGCGGACACCCCTCAAGGGAGGCACTGAAGCTTTCTTT.

This clonotype was seen more than once but under ten times. The chain links TRBV20-1 to TRBJ1-1, with D possibly being TRBD1 (5 bases). CDR1 DFQATT and CDR2 SNEGSKA come from the germline V gene (reference sequence). The V end lost 4 bases, the J end lost 1 base, and 7 bases lay between the germline ends. The CDR3 is made up of 12 amino acids. CDR3 sequence reads: CSAKRGNTEAFF. In DNA form, the CDR3 reads TGCAGTGCTAAAAGGGGGAACACTGAAGCTTTCTTT.

The rearrangement joins TRBV5-6 to TRBJ2-3; the match to TRBD2 covers 10 bases. From germline, CDR1 is SGHDT and CDR2 YYEEEE. This CDR3 spans 18 amino acids. Unmatched junction bases numbered 8, after V lost 1 base and J lost 0 bases. CDR3 nucleotides: TGTGCCAGCAGCTTGTTACGGACTAGCGGACTTAGCACAGATACGCAGTATTTT. This codes for CASSLLRTSGLSTDTQYF.

This chain joins TRBV3-1 and TRBJ2-1; D possibly corresponds to TRBD2 (6 bases). This CDR3 is 16 amino acids long. Trimming cost V 4 bases and J 5 bases, with 18 bases left between them. The germline V gene has CDR1 LGHDT and CDR2 YNNKEL (reference sequence). As DNA, the CDR3 is TGTGCCAGCAGCCTGTTGAGCGGGTTCCCCGACAATGAGCAGTTCTTC. This translates into CASSLLSGFPDNEQFF.

There are a few counts of this clonotype. J is TRBJ2-7 and V is TRBV25-1, with 7 bases identical to TRBD1. V lost 3 bases to trimming and J lost 4 bases; unmatched junction nucleotides: 3. The germline gives CDR1 MGHDK, CDR2 SYGVNS. This CDR3 is built from 13 residues. The CDR3 spells CASSDRGQYEQYF. DNA of the CDR3: TGTGCCAGCAGTGATAGGGGACAGTACGAGCAGTACTTC.